There are a few counts of the clone carrying this T cell receptor (beta chain). The antigen is not known. The sample comes from a study of CD8 T cells in ankylosing spondylitis. Germline V gives CDR1 SGHRS, CDR2 YFSETQ. The CDR3 runs 15 residues. V shed 2 bases and J shed 1 base, with 12 bases lying between them. TCRdb passed the 5' RACE reads through MiXCR, listing each CDR3 protein once. The data show around 540,000 distinct CDR3 sequences, approximately 12% seen once. The study, taken as a whole, reports: Characteristic, it appeared, of ankylosing spondylitis blood was a TCR beta motif of 7 or 8 highly homologous variants.

The sequenced sample was blood, either unsorted or a sorted T cell fraction (not recorded which). The clonotype was recovered from a male donor with ankylosing spondylitis. The V and J genes are TRBV5-1 and TRBJ2-5; D perhaps matches TRBD1 (6 bases). CDR3 amino acids: CASSFRGHGQETQYF. CDR3 DNA: TGCGCCAGCAGCTTCAGGGGTCACGGCCAAGAGACCCAGTACTTC.